The present T cell receptor (beta chain) was sequenced within a study of blood T cell repertoires in COVID-19. Study-level information: The origin of the acute and convalescent COVID-19 samples was the United States, Italy and Spain.

The method was immunoSEQ multiplex PCR; TCRdb's version includes in-frame clones alone and lacks a portion of them. The sample has about 150,000 clones, around 87% seen once. V lost 3 bases and J lost 4; bases outside the gene matches: 7. CDR3 length: 14 amino acids. Germline V gene sequence: CDR1 SGHDT, CDR2 YYEEEE. This chain joins TRBV5-6 and TRBJ2-7; 7 positions match TRBD1. The sequence was obtained from a woman of 80 years or more with COVID-19, enrolled during active disease. Sample: peripheral blood. The CDR3 sequence is CASSSGDRPYEQYF. CDR3 sequence (DNA): TGTGCCAGCAGCTCAGGGGACAGACCTTACGAGCAGTACTTC.